The entry below describes one T cell receptor beta chain. The antigen remains unidentified. The germline gene is not matched at one end of the junction; a read error may be the cause. This entry comes from a study of blood T cells in healthy people across ages. Study findings and constraints: The fall in TCR beta diversity per million T cells was roughly linear with age.

A sample-barcoded 5' primer and a J-beta primer mix were used in a second PCR of roughly 7 to 12 cycles. Using its own MiXCR run on the 5' RACE reads, TCRdb lists one record per CDR3 protein. This table holds roughly 1.7 million distinct CDR3 sequences, approximately 32% found once. The TCR sequence derives from a woman aged 30 to 39 in good health. The material sequenced was blood.

The CDR3 bases are TGTGCCAGCAGGGCAGGGCCAGATACGCGGTATTTT. It encodes CASRAGPDTRYF. The chain employs TRBV25-1 and TRBJ2-3; a possible D gene is TRBD1 (5 bases). The germline V gene encodes CDR1 MGHDK and CDR2 SYGVNS. The CDR3 contains 12 residues.